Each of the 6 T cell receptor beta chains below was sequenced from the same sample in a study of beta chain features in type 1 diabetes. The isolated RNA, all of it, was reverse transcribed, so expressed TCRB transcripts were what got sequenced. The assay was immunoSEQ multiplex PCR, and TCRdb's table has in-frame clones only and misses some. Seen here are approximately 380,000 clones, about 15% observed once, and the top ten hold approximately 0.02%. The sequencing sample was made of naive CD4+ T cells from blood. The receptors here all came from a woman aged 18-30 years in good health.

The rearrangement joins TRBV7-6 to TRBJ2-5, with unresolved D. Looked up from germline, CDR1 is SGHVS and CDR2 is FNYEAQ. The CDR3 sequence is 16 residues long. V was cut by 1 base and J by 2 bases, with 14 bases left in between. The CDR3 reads CASSLGPAQAQETQYF. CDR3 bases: TGTGCCAGCAGCTTAGGGCCAGCCCAGGCGCAAGAGACCCAGTACTTC. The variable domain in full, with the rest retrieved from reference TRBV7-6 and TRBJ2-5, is GAGVSQSPRYKVTKRGQDVALRCDPISGHVSLYWYRQALGQGPEFLTYFNYEAQQDKSGLPNDRFSAERPEGSISTLTIQRTEQRDSAMYRCASSLGPAQAQETQYFGPGTRLLVL.

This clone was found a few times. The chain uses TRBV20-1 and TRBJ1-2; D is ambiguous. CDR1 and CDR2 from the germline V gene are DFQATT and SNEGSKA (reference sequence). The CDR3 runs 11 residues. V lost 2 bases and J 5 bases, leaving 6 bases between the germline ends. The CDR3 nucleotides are TGCAGTGCTAGACCTATTTATGGCTACACCTTC. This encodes CSARPIYGYTF.

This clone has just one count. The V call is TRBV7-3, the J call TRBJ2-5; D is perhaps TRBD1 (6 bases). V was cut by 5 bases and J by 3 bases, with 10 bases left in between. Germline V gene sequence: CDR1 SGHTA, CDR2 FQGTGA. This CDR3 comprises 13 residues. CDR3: CASSRDTEETQYF. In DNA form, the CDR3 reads TGTGCCAGCAGCCGGGACACCGAAGAGACCCAGTACTTC.

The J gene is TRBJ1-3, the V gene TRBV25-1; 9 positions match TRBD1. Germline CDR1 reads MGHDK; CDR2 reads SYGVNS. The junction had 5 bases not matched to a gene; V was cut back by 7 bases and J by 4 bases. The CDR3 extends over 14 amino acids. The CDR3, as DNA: TGTGCCAGCACCGGGACAGGGCAAGGAAACACCATATATTTT. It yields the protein CASTGTGQGNTIYF.

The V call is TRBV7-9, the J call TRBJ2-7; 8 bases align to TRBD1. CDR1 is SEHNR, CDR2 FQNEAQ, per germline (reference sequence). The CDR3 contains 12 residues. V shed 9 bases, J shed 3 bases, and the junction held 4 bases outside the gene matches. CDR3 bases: TGTGCCAGGGACAGGGTTGACTACGAGCAGTACTTC. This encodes CARDRVDYEQYF.

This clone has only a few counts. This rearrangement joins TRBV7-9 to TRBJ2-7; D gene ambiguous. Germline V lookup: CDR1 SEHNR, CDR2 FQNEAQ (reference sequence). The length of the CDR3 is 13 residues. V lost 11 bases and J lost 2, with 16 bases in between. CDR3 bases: TGTGCCGCCACCGGTTCGTTGCCCTACGAGCAGTACTTC. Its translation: CAATGSLPYEQYF.